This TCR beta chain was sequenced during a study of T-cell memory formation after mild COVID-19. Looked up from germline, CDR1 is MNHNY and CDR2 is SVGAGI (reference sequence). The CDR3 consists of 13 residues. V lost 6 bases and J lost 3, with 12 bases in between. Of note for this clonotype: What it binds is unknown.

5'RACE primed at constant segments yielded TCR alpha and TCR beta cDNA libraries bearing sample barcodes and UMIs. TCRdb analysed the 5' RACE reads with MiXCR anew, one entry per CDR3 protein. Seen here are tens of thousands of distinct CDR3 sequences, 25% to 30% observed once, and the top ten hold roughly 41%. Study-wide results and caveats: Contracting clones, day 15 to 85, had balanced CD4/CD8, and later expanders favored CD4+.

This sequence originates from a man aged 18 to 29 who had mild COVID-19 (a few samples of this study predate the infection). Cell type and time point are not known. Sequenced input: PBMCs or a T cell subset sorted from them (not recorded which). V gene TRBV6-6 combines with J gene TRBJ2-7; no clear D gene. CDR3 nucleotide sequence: TGTGCCAGCAGAAATCTTACCAGCTACGAGCAGTACTTC. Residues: CASRNLTSYEQYF.